These 19 T cell receptor beta chains were all obtained from the same sample, sequenced in a study of T cells in localized non-small cell lung cancer. Produced via immunoSEQ multiplex PCR; TCRdb's table is partial and in-frame only. This table has about 910 clones, roughly a fifth appearing once. The sample was normal lung tissue next to the tumor, taken before any cancer treatment. The receptor source for this set is a male donor aged 60 or over with stage II squamous cell lung carcinoma.

This clone was counted between two and nine times. The chain couples TRBV9 to TRBJ1-2; D is ambiguous. This CDR3 contains 14 residues. Germline assignment: CDR1 SGDLS and CDR2 YYNGEE. The V and J ends lost 0 bases and 6 bases respectively, with 12 bases between them. This CDR3 reads CASSVEGSADGYTF. The CDR3 nucleotides are TGTGCCAGCAGCGTAGAAGGGTCAGCAGATGGCTACACCTTC.

This clone was seen a few times. The chain recombines TRBV7-5 with TRBJ2-2. TRBV7-5 is a recognized pseudogene. This CDR3 is built from 16 residues. The CDR3 nucleotides read TGTGCCAGCAGCTTATTTGGGGGGCTAAGTACCGGGGAGCTGTTTTTT. Translated, it gives CASSLFGGLSTGELFF.

This clone was counted a few times. The rearrangement joins TRBV6-8 to TRBJ1-2; 9 bases are a match to TRBD1. CDR3 length: 14 residues. Germline V gives CDR1 MNHGY, CDR2 SAAAGT. V was pared by 7 bases and J by 2 bases, with 5 bases of the junction left unmatched. CDR3 protein: CASTRTGDNYGYTF. As DNA, the CDR3 is TGTGCCAGCACCCGGACAGGGGACAACTATGGCTACACCTTC.

This clone was observed a few times. The V gene is TRBV9, the J gene TRBJ2-2, with D perhaps TRBD2 (6 bases). This CDR3 contains 16 residues. The V gene lost 0 bases and the J gene lost 3 bases, with 12 bases spanning the gap. Germline V gene sequence: CDR1 SGDLS, CDR2 YYNGEE. DNA for the CDR3: TGTGCCAGCAGCGTAGCTGCGGGGAGGTACACCGGGGAGCTGTTTTTT. Its protein is CASSVAAGRYTGELFF.

This clone appeared a few times. This sequence joins TRBV23-1 and TRBJ1-1; 7 bases are a match to TRBD1. TRBV23-1 carries the ORF label, with uncertain function. The CDR3 runs to 15 residues. Trimming at V came to 6 bases and at J to 1 base, leaving 8 bases not matched to a gene. CDR3 nucleotides: TGCGCCAGCAGCCAAGACAGGGTTTGGAACACTGAAGCTTTCTTT. Translation: CASSQDRVWNTEAFF.

Relative to its sample, this clone is large. The CDR3 bases are TGTGCCAGCAGCGGGATTGACACTGAAGCTTTCTTT. This gives the protein CASSGIDTEAFF. V is TRBV9 and J is TRBJ1-1; no definite D call. V was pared by 3 bases and J by 3 bases, with 6 bases between. This CDR3 comprises 12 residues. Germline V gene sequence: CDR1 SGDLS, CDR2 YYNGEE. Full variable domain (rest looked up from reference TRBV9 and TRBJ1-1): DSGVTQTPKHLITATGQRVTLRCSPRSGDLSVYWYQQSLDQGLQFLIQYYNGEERAKGNILERFSAQQFPDLHSELNLSSLELGDSALYFCASSGIDTEAFFGQGTRLTVV.

This clone was seen a few times. The CDR3 DNA sequence: TGTGCCAGCGGGGAGGCAGGGGAGCGGGAGCAGTACTTC. Translating it yields CASGEAGEREQYF. The chain uses TRBV9 and TRBJ2-7; D assignment may be TRBD1 or TRBD2 (6 bases each). Per the germline V gene, CDR1 is SGDLS and CDR2 is YYNGEE. The CDR3 extends over 13 amino acids. Trimming stripped 7 bases from V and 7 bases from J, with 18 bases between.

By share of the sample, this clone is medium-sized. The chain recombines TRBV11-3 with TRBJ2-2, with 7 bases lining up with TRBD2. The V gene end was trimmed by 4 bases and the J gene end by 2 bases; junction bases not matched to a gene: 10. CDR1 SGHNT and CDR2 YENEEA come from the germline V gene. This CDR3 is 17 amino acids long. The CDR3 region has the DNA TGTGCCAGCAGCTCTTCGCCGCGGGAGATTAACACCGGGGAGCTGTTTTTT. Translated, it gives CASSSSPREINTGELFF.

This clone was detected a few times. The chain joins TRBV9 to TRBJ2-2, with 8 bases lining up with TRBD1. Germline-derived CDR1 and CDR2 are SGDLS and YYNGEE. The V and J ends lost 4 bases and 6 bases, in that order; junction bases with no gene match: 2. The CDR3 has 13 residues. CDR3 bases: TGTGCCAGCAGCCTACAGGGGGCCGGGGAGCTGTTTTTT. Encoded protein: CASSLQGAGELFF. Full variable domain (missing parts from reference TRBV9 and TRBJ2-2): DSGVTQTPKHLITATGQRVTLRCSPRSGDLSVYWYQQSLDQGLQFLIQYYNGEERAKGNILERFSAQQFPDLHSELNLSSLELGDSALYFCASSLQGAGELFFGEGSRLTVL.

This chain connects TRBV11-3 to TRBJ1-4; the D gene is possibly TRBD1 (6 bases). The CDR3 has 16 amino acids. Germline V gene sequence: CDR1 SGHNT, CDR2 YENEEA. V lost 5 bases and J 2 bases, leaving 15 bases between the germline ends. The CDR3 here is CASSPNGGATNEKLFF. The DNA of the CDR3 is TGTGCCAGCAGCCCCAACGGGGGGGCTACTAATGAAAAACTGTTTTTT.

This clone was recorded only once. The V call is TRBV29-1, the J call TRBJ1-3; D might be TRBD1 (5 bases). The CDR3 is 15 amino acids. V was shortened by 0 bases and J by 2 bases, with 11 bases between the two germline ends. Germline V gene lookup returns CDR1 SQVTM and CDR2 ANQGSEA. In nucleotides, the CDR3 is TGCAGCGTTGAAGACTCAGGGCCTCCTGGAAACACCATATATTTT. This sequence encodes CSVEDSGPPGNTIYF.

This clone has only a few counts. This chain links TRBV11-3 with TRBJ1-6; no clear D gene. V was pared by 3 bases and J by 0 bases, with 12 bases between. Per germline, CDR1 SGHNT and CDR2 YENEEA. The CDR3 is made up of 17 amino acids. CDR3 in DNA: TGTGCCAGCAGCTTGGCCTTACAGAGCTCCTATAATTCACCCCTCCACTTT. Its translation: CASSLALQSSYNSPLHF.

The chain links TRBV19 to TRBJ2-2; 14 bases line up with TRBD2. The CDR3 contains 18 residues. V shed 5 bases and J 3 bases; nucleotides not matched to a gene: 8. Germline CDR1 LNHDA, CDR2 SQIVND (reference sequence). CDR3 protein: CASSFGLAGGHDTGELFF. In nucleotides, the CDR3 is TGTGCCAGTAGTTTTGGACTAGCGGGGGGCCATGACACCGGGGAGCTGTTTTTT.

This rearrangement joins TRBV6-8 to TRBJ1-1; possibly TRBD1 for D (6 bases). CDR3 length: 14 residues. The V gene lost 3 bases and the J gene lost 5 bases, with 13 bases spanning the gap. Germline V CDR1 and CDR2: MNHGY, SAAAGT. CDR3 protein: CASSYSGGRTEAFF. CDR3 nucleotides: TGTGCCAGCAGTTATTCGGGGGGCCGGACTGAAGCTTTCTTT.

The chain combines TRBV9 with TRBJ2-1; D unclear. V lost 1 base and J lost 9, with 17 bases in between. The CDR3 is made up of 15 amino acids. Germline V gives CDR1 SGDLS, CDR2 YYNGEE. The DNA of the CDR3 is TGTGCCAGCAGCGTATCCCCTACAAGATTTAGTGAGCAGTTCTTC. Translating it yields CASSVSPTRFSEQFF. Supplemented by reference TRBV9 and TRBJ2-1, the full variable domain reads DSGVTQTPKHLITATGQRVTLRCSPRSGDLSVYWYQQSLDQGLQFLIQYYNGEERAKGNILERFSAQQFPDLHSELNLSSLELGDSALYFCASSVSPTRFSEQFFGPGTRLTVL.

The chain links TRBV19 to TRBJ1-1; TRBD1 might be the D (5 bases). Trimming removed 7 bases from V and 4 bases from J, with 13 bases in between. This CDR3 region has 13 residues. CDR1 is LNHDA, CDR2 SQIVND, per germline (reference sequence). This chain's CDR3 is CASNPGPLTEAFF. CDR3 nucleotide sequence: TGTGCCAGTAATCCGGGACCCCTCACTGAAGCTTTCTTT.

This clone is judged large (0.1 to 1%). The rearrangement joins TRBV29-1 to TRBJ2-7; 7 nucleotides line up with TRBD2. The CDR3 extends over 14 amino acids. V gave up 4 bases and J gave up 2 bases; unmatched junction bases: 8. Per the germline V gene, CDR1 is SQVTM and CDR2 is ANQGSEA. As DNA, the CDR3 is TGCAGCGTTGCCCGGGACTACCAGACCTACGAGCAGTACTTC. As protein: CSVARDYQTYEQYF.

This clone has just a few counts. The rearrangement uses TRBV6-1 and TRBJ2-7; D possibly corresponds to TRBD2 (6 bases). Germline V CDR1 and CDR2: MNHNS, SASEGT. The CDR3 has 15 amino acids. Trimming took off 1 base at V and 0 bases at J, with 10 bases between the two ends. CDR3 bases: TGTGCCAGCAGTGAAGAGGACGGGAGCTCCTACGAGCAGTACTTC. Translation gives CASSEEDGSSYEQYF.

J is TRBJ1-3 and V is TRBV30; tentative D call: TRBD1 (5 bases). V was pared by 2 bases and J by 0 bases, with 14 bases between. Germline V lookup: CDR1 GTSNPN, CDR2 SVGIG (reference sequence). CDR3 length equals 16 residues. CDR3 loop: CAWSLGIGGSGNTIYF. The CDR3 region has the DNA TGTGCCTGGAGTTTGGGTATCGGGGGCTCTGGAAACACCATATATTTT.